Following are 11 T cell receptor beta chains from one sample sequenced in a study of OX40 agonist ivuxolimab in advanced cancers. TCRdb's copy holds only in-frame clones and misses some; the assay was immunoSEQ multiplex PCR. This table has about 80,000 clones, over 85% appearing once. The sample here was CD4+ or CD8+ T cells sorted from blood, taken in a trial of the OX40 agonist ivuxolimab. Receptors originate from an adult with an advanced solid tumor such as melanoma, head and neck, liver or kidney cancer.

The CDR3 nucleotides read TGTGCCAGCAGCATCCCGGGCTTCCGTAGCTACACCTTC. This encodes CASSIPGFRSYTF. The chain employs TRBV14 and TRBJ1-2, with D unresolved. The germline V gene has CDR1 SGHDN and CDR2 FVKESK. The CDR3 contains 13 residues. V was shortened by 5 bases and J by 9 bases, with 16 bases between the two germline ends.

The chain combines TRBV5-1 with TRBJ2-5; weak D call: TRBD1 (5 bases). Trimming took 2 bases from V and 2 from J, leaving 10 bases between them. The CDR3 covers 14 residues. Per the germline V gene, CDR1 is SGHRS and CDR2 is YFSETQ. CDR3 nucleotides: TGCGCCAGCAGCTTTATGCAGGGACAAGAGACCCAGTACTTC. Translating it yields CASSFMQGQETQYF.

The chain uses TRBV3-2 and TRBJ2-5. TRBV3-2 is a documented pseudogene. CDR3 length equals 9 residues. CDR3 nucleotides: TGTGCCTTTGAAGAGACCCAGTACTTC. This encodes CAFEETQYF.

The chain uses TRBV20-1 and TRBJ1-5; the D is unclear. V lost 3 bases to trimming and J lost 11 bases, with 11 bases between them. Germline values: CDR1 DFQATT, CDR2 SNEGSKA (reference sequence). This CDR3 contains 11 residues. The chain's CDR3 is CSASSGRAQHF. Written as DNA, the CDR3 is TGCAGTGCTAGTTCGGGGAGGGCCCAGCATTTT.

The V and J genes are TRBV10-1 and TRBJ1-5; a weak D match, TRBD1 (5 bases). Deletions cut 2 bases from V and 3 bases from J, with 8 bases between. Looked up from germline, CDR1 is WNHNN and CDR2 is SYGVQD (reference sequence). This CDR3 has 14 residues. The DNA for the CDR3 is TGCGCCAGCAGTGAGAGTGGACACAATCAGCCCCAGCATTTT. Translated, it gives CASSESGHNQPQHF.

V gene TRBV18 combines with J gene TRBJ1-4, with D uncertain. Germline CDR1 is KGHSH and CDR2 is LQKENI. V was pared by 2 bases and J by 8 bases, with 9 bases between. The CDR3 runs 13 residues. CDR3 bases: TGTGCCAGCTCACCAGGACCCGGGGAAAAACTGTTTTTT. Amino acid sequence: CASSPGPGEKLFF.

The chain recombines TRBV28 with TRBJ1-2; D unresolved. V lost 2 bases to trimming and J lost 2 bases, with 6 bases between them. Germline lookup yields CDR1 MDHEN and CDR2 SYDVKM. There are 13 residues in the CDR3. CDR3 residues: CASSLGQNYGYTF. The CDR3, as DNA: TGTGCCAGCAGTTTAGGGCAGAACTATGGCTACACCTTC.

This chain uses TRBV7-9 with TRBJ2-1; 9 nucleotides agree with TRBD1. V dropped 5 bases and J dropped 12; count of bases not matched to a gene: 11. Per the germline V gene, CDR1 is SEHNR and CDR2 is FQNEAQ (reference sequence). This CDR3 spans 14 amino acids. CDR3 region: CASSPGQGIYGQFF. CDR3 in DNA: TGTGCCAGCAGCCCGGGACAGGGAATATATGGGCAGTTCTTC.

The chain uses TRBV6-6 and TRBJ2-7; maybe TRBD2 (6 bases). The V and J ends lost 8 bases and 2 bases respectively, with 19 bases between them. This CDR3 comprises 15 residues. Germline loops: CDR1 MNHNY, CDR2 SVGAGI (reference sequence). CDR3 coding DNA: TGTGCCAGCCGTTCACTGGGACTGGACCCCTACGAGCAGTACTTC. It is translated as CASRSLGLDPYEQYF.

The CDR3 spells CASAGARSYNEQFF. The CDR3 DNA follows: TGTGCCAGCGCAGGGGCTAGGTCCTACAATGAGCAGTTCTTC. The gene calls are TRBV18 and TRBJ2-1; a weak D match, TRBD1 (6 bases). Trimming removed 8 bases at V and 1 base at J, with 12 bases between. The CDR3 has 14 residues. Germline CDR1 is KGHSH and CDR2 is LQKENI.

The V gene is TRBV28, the J gene TRBJ2-3, with D perhaps matching TRBD2 (6 bases). The CDR3 sequence is 14 residues long. Trimming removed 7 bases from V and 6 bases from J, with 17 bases in between. In germline, CDR1 is MDHEN, CDR2 SYDVKM. CDR3 DNA: TGTGCCAGCAAGGAGGGAGTTCCCTCGGATACGCAGTATTTT. It yields the protein CASKEGVPSDTQYF.